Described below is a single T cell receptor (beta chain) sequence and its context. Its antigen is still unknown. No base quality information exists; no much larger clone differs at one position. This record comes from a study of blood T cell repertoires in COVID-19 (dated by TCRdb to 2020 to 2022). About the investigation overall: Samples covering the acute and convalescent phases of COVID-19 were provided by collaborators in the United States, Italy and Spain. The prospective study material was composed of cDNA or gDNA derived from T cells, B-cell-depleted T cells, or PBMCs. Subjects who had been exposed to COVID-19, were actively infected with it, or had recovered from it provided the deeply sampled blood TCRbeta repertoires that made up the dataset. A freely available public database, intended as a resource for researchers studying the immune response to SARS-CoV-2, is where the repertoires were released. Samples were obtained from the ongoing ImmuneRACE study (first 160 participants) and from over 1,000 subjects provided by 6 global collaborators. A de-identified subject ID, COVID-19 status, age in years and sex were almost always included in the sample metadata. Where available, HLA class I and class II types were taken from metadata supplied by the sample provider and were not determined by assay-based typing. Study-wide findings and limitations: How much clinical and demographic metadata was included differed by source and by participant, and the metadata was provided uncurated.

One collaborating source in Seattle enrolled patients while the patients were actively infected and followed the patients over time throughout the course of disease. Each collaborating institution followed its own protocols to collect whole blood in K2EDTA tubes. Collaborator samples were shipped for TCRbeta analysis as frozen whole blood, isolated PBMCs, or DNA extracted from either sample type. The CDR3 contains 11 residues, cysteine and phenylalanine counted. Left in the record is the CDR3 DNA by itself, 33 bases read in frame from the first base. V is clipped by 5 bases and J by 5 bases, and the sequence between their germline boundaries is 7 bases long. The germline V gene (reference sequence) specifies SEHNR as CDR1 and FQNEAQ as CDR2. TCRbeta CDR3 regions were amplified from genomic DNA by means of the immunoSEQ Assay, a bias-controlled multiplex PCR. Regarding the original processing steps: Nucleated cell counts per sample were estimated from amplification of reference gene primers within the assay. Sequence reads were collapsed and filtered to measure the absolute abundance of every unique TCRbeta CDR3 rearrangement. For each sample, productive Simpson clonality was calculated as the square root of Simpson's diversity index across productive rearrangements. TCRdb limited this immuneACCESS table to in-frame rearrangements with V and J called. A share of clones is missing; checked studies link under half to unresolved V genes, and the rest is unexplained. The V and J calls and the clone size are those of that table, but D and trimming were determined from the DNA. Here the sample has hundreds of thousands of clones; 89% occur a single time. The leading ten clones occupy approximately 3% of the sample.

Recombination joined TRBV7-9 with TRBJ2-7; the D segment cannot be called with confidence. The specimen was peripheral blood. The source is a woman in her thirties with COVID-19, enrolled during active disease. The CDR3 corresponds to CASSKSDEQYF. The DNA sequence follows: TGTGCCAGCAGCAAGAGCGACGAGCAGTACTTC.